These 29 T cell receptor beta chains were sequenced from one sample in a study of blood T cells in healthy people across ages. Sample-barcoded 5' priming and a J-beta primer mix drove a second PCR of roughly 6 to 12 cycles. TCRdb re-called the 5' RACE reads with MiXCR, one entry per CDR3 protein. The repertoire holds 1,500,000 or so distinct CDR3 sequences, with around 40% as singletons. The sequenced sample was blood. The receptor set was obtained from a woman aged 18-35 years in good health.

The chain uses TRBV7-9 and TRBJ2-5; D assignment may be TRBD1 or TRBD2 (5 bases each). The CDR3 has 15 amino acids. Germline V gene data show CDR1 as SEHNR and CDR2 as FQNEAQ (reference sequence). V lost 1 base and J lost 4, with 13 bases in between. CDR3 nucleotide sequence: TGTGCCAGCAGCTTAGTTATGCCCGGGGCAGAGACCCAGTACTTC. Translation: CASSLVMPGAETQYF. Variable domain in full (rest from reference TRBV7-9 and TRBJ2-5): DTGVSQNPRHKITKRGQNVTFRCDPISEHNRLYWYRQTLGQGPEFLTYFQNEAQLEKSRLLSDRFSAERPKGSFSTLEIQRTEQGDSAMYLCASSLVMPGAETQYFGPGTRLLVL.

This clonotype has a handful of counts. The gene calls are TRBV28 and TRBJ2-5; 7 bases align to TRBD1. The germline V gene has CDR1 MDHEN and CDR2 SYDVKM. V lost 5 bases, J lost 1 base, and 7 bases stayed unmatched. CDR3 size: 15 residues. The CDR3 DNA sequence: TGTGCCAGCAGTCTCACAGGGGCCTCCCAAGAGACCCAGTACTTC. This translates into CASSLTGASQETQYF.

The rearrangement links TRBV28 to TRBJ2-5; D assignment may be TRBD1 or TRBD2 (6 bases each). The CDR3 consists of 13 residues. Trimming left V 5 bases short and J 11 bases short, with 18 bases between. CDR1 and CDR2 from the germline V gene are MDHEN and SYDVKM. The chain's CDR3 is CASSPLAGGGQYF. In DNA, the CDR3 is TGTGCCAGCAGTCCCCTCGCCGGGGGCGGGCAGTACTTC.

This chain connects TRBV10-3 to TRBJ2-2; D is possibly TRBD2 (6 bases). The CDR3 is made up of 16 amino acids. In germline, CDR1 is ENHRY, CDR2 SYGVKD. V lost 5 bases and J lost 6, with 19 bases in between. The CDR3 here is CAISQTNGRPPGELFF. The CDR3 region has the DNA TGTGCCATCAGTCAGACTAACGGGAGACCTCCCGGGGAGCTGTTTTTT.

This rearrangement joins TRBV28 to TRBJ2-3, with TRBD1 as a possible D gene (6 bases). The V and J ends lost 3 bases and 4 bases respectively, with 14 bases between them. The CDR3 runs 15 residues. Per the germline V gene, CDR1 is MDHEN and CDR2 is SYDVKM. CDR3 protein: CASSFAGAPPDTQYF. In DNA, the CDR3 is TGTGCCAGCAGTTTTGCAGGGGCGCCCCCAGATACGCAGTATTTT.

For the CDR3, the DNA is TGCAGCGTCGAGCGGGGGGGTGGCTACACCTTC. Its translation: CSVERGGGYTF. The gene calls are TRBV29-1 and TRBJ1-2, with D perhaps TRBD1 (5 bases). Trimming took off 6 bases at V and 7 bases at J, with 12 bases between the two ends. The CDR3 sequence is 11 residues long. The germline V gene has CDR1 SQVTM and CDR2 ANQGSEA.

The table lists this clonotype with many counts. V gene TRBV5-1 combines with J gene TRBJ2-5; D remains unclear. Germline-derived CDR1 and CDR2 are SGHRS and YFSETQ. Trimming pared 0 bases from V and 0 bases from J, leaving 6 bases between. This CDR3 is 14 amino acids long. The CDR3 DNA reads as TGCGCCAGCAGCTTGGGTCAGAACCAAGAGACCCAGTACTTC. Translated: CASSLGQNQETQYF. Together with reference TRBV5-1 and TRBJ2-5, the CDR3 gives the full variable domain: KAGVTQTPRYLIKTRGQQVTLSCSPISGHRSVSWYQQTPGQGLQFLFEYFSETQRNKGNFPGRFSGRQFSNSRSEMNVSTLELGDSALYLCASSLGQNQETQYFGPGTRLLVL.

The gene calls are TRBV5-1 and TRBJ2-3, with no clear D. The germline V and J ends were trimmed by 0 bases and 2 bases, with 10 bases remaining between them. This CDR3 has 15 residues. Germline assignment: CDR1 SGHRS and CDR2 YFSETQ. The CDR3 here is CASSLAAKPTDTQYF. DNA of the CDR3: TGCGCCAGCAGCTTGGCCGCTAAACCCACAGATACGCAGTATTTT.

The J gene is TRBJ2-2, the V gene TRBV27; 7 bases match TRBD1. The CDR3 loop spans 14 amino acids. The ends lost 5 bases at V and 6 bases at J; junction bases unmatched: 6. The germline CDR1 and CDR2 sequences are MNHEY and SMNVEV (reference sequence). The CDR3 DNA is TGTGCCAGCAGTGAAAGACAGGGTTCCGGGGAGCTGTTTTTT. This gives the protein CASSERQGSGELFF.

A few counts support this clonotype. The CDR3 DNA sequence: TGTGCCAGCAGCACTCGACTAGCGGGGAAGAACATTCAGTACTTC. Its protein is CASSTRLAGKNIQYF. This chain joins TRBV7-2 and TRBJ2-5; 11 bases map to TRBD2. The assigned J gene may be wrong: the sequence end matches TRBJ2-4 better. The CDR3 totals 15 residues. Per germline, CDR1 SGHTA and CDR2 FQGNSA.

The J gene is TRBJ1-5, the V gene TRBV19, with TRBD1 matching 7 bases. Germline V gene sequence: CDR1 LNHDA, CDR2 SQIVND (reference sequence). The CDR3 has 17 residues. V dropped 6 bases and J dropped 5; count of bases not matched to a gene: 16. For the CDR3, the DNA is TGTGCCAGTAGCCCAGGGACAGCCCTCTCCCTTTATCAGCCCCAGCATTTT. This codes for CASSPGTALSLYQPQHF.

The chain has TRBV12-3 or TRBV12-4 and TRBJ2-3; D gene ambiguous. The ends were cut back, 7 bases at V and 0 bases at J, with 11 bases in the middle. The CDR3 is 14 residues long. In DNA form, the CDR3 reads TGTGCCAGCACCCCCGACCATAGCACAGATACGCAGTATTTT. Amino acids: CASTPDHSTDTQYF.

V usage is TRBV27 and J usage is TRBJ1-2; D is unresolved. The CDR3 loop spans 13 amino acids. Germline assignment: CDR1 MNHEY and CDR2 SMNVEV (reference sequence). Between the trimmed V and J ends, which lost 5 bases and 2 bases, there was a span of 9 bases. The CDR3 protein is CASSVYQNYGYTF. For the CDR3, the DNA is TGTGCCAGCAGTGTATACCAGAACTATGGCTACACCTTC.

V is TRBV27 and J is TRBJ1-5; weak D call: TRBD1 (5 bases). V shed 6 bases and J shed 2 bases, with 11 bases lying between them. The CDR3 totals 14 residues. The germline CDR1 and CDR2 sequences are MNHEY and SMNVEV (reference sequence). CDR3 in DNA: TGTGCCAGCAGGGGGCTAGGGGGCAATCAGCCCCAGCATTTT. Translation gives CASRGLGGNQPQHF.

The V call is TRBV20-1, the J call TRBJ1-2; unclear D gene. Germline loops: CDR1 DFQATT, CDR2 SNEGSKA (reference sequence). The CDR3 is 12 amino acids. V was pared by 0 bases and J by 8 bases, with 10 bases between. Here the CDR3 DNA reads TGCAGTGCTAGAGATGCCCTTCTCGGCTACACCTTC. As protein: CSARDALLGYTF.

The chain combines TRBV7-3 with TRBJ2-3; D tentatively fits TRBD1 or TRBD2 (5 bases each). The CDR3 loop spans 13 amino acids. Germline V lookup: CDR1 SGHTA, CDR2 FQGTGA. V lost 4 bases and J 10 bases, leaving 15 bases between the germline ends. CDR3 sequence: CASSSGPSGPQYF. The CDR3 DNA is TGTGCCAGCAGCTCGGGGCCGAGCGGCCCGCAGTATTTT.

This clonotype was seen a single time. A junction end diverges from the germline sequence, so it may reflect a read error. The CDR3 bases are TGTACCAGCAGCCAGAAACAGGGACCGACCTACGAGCAGTACTTC. Residues: CTSSQKQGPTYEQYF. The rearrangement joins TRBV4-2 to TRBJ2-7, with D possibly being TRBD1 (6 bases). From germline, CDR1 is LGHNA and CDR2 YNFKEQ. The CDR3 runs 15 residues.

The sample holds a few counts of this clonotype. J is TRBJ2-3 and V is TRBV5-1, with D possibly TRBD1 on 5 matching bases. There are 15 residues in the CDR3. Germline loops: CDR1 SGHRS, CDR2 YFSETQ. The V gene lost 2 bases and the J gene lost 3 bases, with 13 bases spanning the gap. The CDR3 coding sequence is TGCGCCAGCAGCTTAAGGCCTACAGGAACAGATACGCAGTATTTT. This translates into CASSLRPTGTDTQYF. The full variable domain, in which reference TRBV5-1 and TRBJ2-3 provide the parts outside the CDR3, is KAGVTQTPRYLIKTRGQQVTLSCSPISGHRSVSWYQQTPGQGLQFLFEYFSETQRNKGNFPGRFSGRQFSNSRSEMNVSTLELGDSALYLCASSLRPTGTDTQYFGPGTRLTVL.

The V gene is TRBV28, the J gene TRBJ1-2; no clear D gene. CDR3 length equals 15 residues. Germline lookup yields CDR1 MDHEN and CDR2 SYDVKM. The V and J ends lost 5 bases and 0 bases respectively, with 13 bases between them. The CDR3 nucleotides are TGTGCCAGCAGTGTGGGAACAGCTGCTAACTATGGCTACACCTTC. Translation gives CASSVGTAANYGYTF.

With respect to this clonotype: Mismatch with germline at one junction end may stem from a read error. V and J are TRBV7-9 and TRBJ2-1, with 10 positions matching TRBD2. The CDR3 sequence is 15 residues long. The germline CDR1 and CDR2 sequences are SEHNR and FQNEAQ (reference sequence). CDR3 region: CASNLLAGAFDERFF. The DNA of the CDR3 is TGTGCCAGCAACCTCCTAGCGGGAGCTTTCGATGAGCGGTTCTTC. The variable domain in full, completed from reference TRBV7-9 and TRBJ2-1, reads DTGVSQNPRHKITKRGQNVTFRCDPISEHNRLYWYRQTLGQGPEFLTYFQNEAQLEKSRLLSDRFSAERPKGSFSTLEIQRTEQGDSAMYLCASNLLAGAFDERFFGPGTRLTVL.

The chain is built from TRBV7-9 and TRBJ2-1; the D gene is possibly TRBD2 (5 bases). Trimming took off 4 bases at V and 8 bases at J, with 12 bases between the two ends. The CDR3 spans 13 residues. In germline, CDR1 is SEHNR, CDR2 FQNEAQ (reference sequence). CDR3 loop: CASSSTAGDEQFF. The CDR3 nucleotides read TGTGCCAGCAGCTCCACGGCGGGTGATGAGCAGTTCTTC.

The genes are TRBV12-3 or TRBV12-4 and TRBJ1-2; D is possibly TRBD1 (5 bases). V was pared by 5 bases and J by 5 bases, with 9 bases between. The CDR3 runs 12 residues. The CDR3 is CASSKEGYGYTF. The DNA for the CDR3 is TGTGCCAGCAGTAAGGAGGGGTATGGCTACACCTTC.

This clonotype appeared a few times. The J gene is TRBJ2-1, the V gene TRBV14, with TRBD1 matching over 8 bases. CDR1 and CDR2 (germline): SGHDN, FVKESK. The V and J ends lost 2 bases and 3 bases, in that order; junction bases with no gene match: 6. The CDR3 is made up of 16 amino acids. The CDR3 DNA is TGTGCCAGCAGCCAATTTAGTACAGGGGGCTACAATGAGCAGTTCTTC. It yields the protein CASSQFSTGGYNEQFF.

The chain carries TRBV12-3 or TRBV12-4 and TRBJ2-1; TRBD2 matches at 8 bases. J gave up 9 bases and V 5 bases, and 12 bases lay outside the gene matches. The CDR3 is made up of 15 amino acids. The CDR3 loop reads CASSPVAGLVSEQFF. CDR3 in DNA: TGTGCCAGCAGTCCCGTGGCGGGACTAGTTTCTGAGCAGTTCTTC.

This clonotype was detected only a few times. The chain employs TRBV9 and TRBJ2-2, with a weak D call TRBD1 (6 bases). The germline gives CDR1 SGDLS, CDR2 YYNGEE. This CDR3 region has 17 residues. The V and J ends lost 1 base and 0 bases respectively, with 13 bases between them. The CDR3 DNA reads TGTGCCAGCAGCGTACGTGGACAGAACGCGAACACCGGGGAGCTGTTTTTT. It is translated as CASSVRGQNANTGELFF.

The genes are TRBV3-1 and TRBJ1-1; a weak D match, TRBD1 (5 bases). The CDR3 is made up of 15 amino acids. Trimming took off 3 bases at V and 4 bases at J, with 15 bases between the two ends. CDR1 LGHDT and CDR2 YNNKEL come from the germline V gene (reference sequence). The CDR3 nucleotides read TGTGCCAGCAGCCATATGTACAGGCCGGGCACTGAAGCTTTCTTT. Translated: CASSHMYRPGTEAFF.

V and J are TRBV4-1 and TRBJ2-7, with D perhaps TRBD2 (6 bases). The V gene lost 9 bases and the J gene lost 6 bases, with 21 bases spanning the gap. CDR1 and CDR2 (germline): MGHRA, YSYEKL. The CDR3 has 14 amino acids. CDR3 DNA: TGCGCCAGTACCGCGGGACTGATGTCGGTCGAGCAGTACTTC. Translation: CASTAGLMSVEQYF.

The chain carries TRBV29-1 and TRBJ2-1; D possibly matches TRBD1 or TRBD2 (5 bases each). Trimming stripped 5 bases from V and 7 bases from J, with 12 bases between. Germline lookup yields CDR1 SQVTM and CDR2 ANQGSEA. The CDR3 consists of 12 residues. The CDR3 DNA follows: TGCAGCGTTACCGGGACCCCAAATGAGCAGTTCTTC. It codes for CSVTGTPNEQFF.

This chain joins TRBV4-3 and TRBJ2-4; D ambiguous. V was cut by 0 bases and J by 6 bases, with 6 bases left in between. The V gene's germline CDR1 is LGHNA and CDR2 YSLEER. This CDR3 is 13 amino acids long. CDR3 coding DNA: TGCGCCAGCAGCCAAGATCGGAGAAACATTCAGTACTTC. It is translated as CASSQDRRNIQYF.